This passage covers 2 T cell receptor beta chains from one sample sequenced in a study of shared clonotypes between healthy human individuals. Repertoires were generated with immunoSEQ multiplex PCR, while TCRdb's copy carries only in-frame clones and drops some. The data show some 2,500,000 clones, roughly 93% seen once. The specimen sequenced was naive CD4+ T cells from PBMCs. The subset here: CD45RA+ positively selected. The receptors were gathered from a man between 18 and 35 years old in good health. Some clones in this sample may be carry-over from other donors' samples.

The sample holds one count of this clone. The V call is TRBV27, the J call TRBJ2-2; no reliable D call. Trimming left V 3 bases short and J 6 bases short, with 11 bases between. This CDR3 is built from 14 residues. Germline CDR1 MNHEY, CDR2 SMNVEV (reference sequence). CDR3 region: CASSFAYQSGELFF. CDR3 DNA: TGTGCCAGCAGTTTTGCATACCAGTCCGGGGAGCTGTTTTTT.

The chain joins TRBV4-3 to TRBJ2-7; 7 bases agree with TRBD1. V lost 1 base, J lost 0 bases, and 6 bases stayed unmatched. Germline V CDR1 and CDR2: LGHNA, YSLEER. The CDR3 consists of 16 residues. This CDR3 is CASSQGLDRSSYEQYF. The CDR3 region has the DNA TGCGCCAGCAGCCAAGGCCTGGACAGGAGCTCCTACGAGCAGTACTTC.